This T cell receptor beta chain emerged from a study of T cells in localized non-small cell lung cancer. Study observations and caveats: Owing to sequencing of a solitary tumor region, heterogeneity cannot be discounted. Longer survival (overall) was linked to higher T cell density in blood.

Clones were read by immunoSEQ multiplex PCR, and TCRdb kept only the in-frame ones, dropping some. The data show 26,000 or so clones, with about nine tenths seen just once and 11% to 15% held by the top ten. About this clone: Its target is not known.

The CDR3 sequence is 13 residues long. CDR1 SNHLY and CDR2 FYNNEI come from the germline V gene. The germline V and J ends were trimmed by 6 bases and 5 bases, with 10 bases remaining between them. The receptor's source is a female donor over 55 with stage II squamous cell lung carcinoma. The source was peripheral blood, collected before any cancer treatment. The V gene is TRBV2, the J gene TRBJ2-2, with D unresolved. The CDR3 is CASREFETGELFF. CDR3 nucleotide sequence: TGTGCCAGCAGGGAATTTGAAACCGGGGAGCTGTTTTTT.